This T cell receptor (beta chain) was profiled in a study of CD8 T cells in Susac syndrome. Random hexamers were used to reverse transcribe the RNA input (about 0.5 to 1 ug). Via MiXCR, TCRdb re-called the immunoSEQ multiplex PCR reads, giving one row per CDR3 protein. The data show about 150,000 distinct CDR3 sequences, under 97% seen once. Comment on this clonotype: Its specificity is not known.

Regarding the study as a whole: The study's TCR sequencing and HLA analysis covered a relatively small number of individuals, and the study acknowledged this.

Germline V lookup: CDR1 SGHRS, CDR2 YFSETQ. Trimming cost V 6 bases and J 0 bases, with 9 bases left between them. The CDR3 spans 13 residues. This clonotype was sampled from a human donor with Susac syndrome. The V gene is TRBV5-1, the J gene TRBJ2-5; D remains ambiguous. Source material: CD4+ T cells from PBMCs. CDR3 sequence (DNA): TGCGCCAGCACTTTGGGAAACCAAGAGACCCAGTACTTC. As protein: CASTLGNQETQYF.